These 26 T cell receptor beta chains were all obtained from the same sample, sequenced in a study of T cells in Graves' hyperthyroidism and ophthalmopathy. Researchers amplified the TCR beta CDR3 regions from RNA transcripts. When the TCR CDR3 underwent first-round RT-PCR, the HTBI primer set was used. TCRdb re-called the multiplex PCR reads with MiXCR, one entry per CDR3 protein. Altogether roughly 240,000 distinct CDR3 sequences are present, 16% being singletons, with the ten largest covering 25% to 30%. Sample: blood. These receptors were collected from a woman younger than 30 with Graves' ophthalmopathy.

In this sample, this clonotype turned up many times. J is TRBJ2-3 and V is TRBV7-3, with D unresolved. This CDR3 has 13 amino acids. Trimming removed 4 bases at V and 2 bases at J, with 7 bases between. Germline V lookup: CDR1 SGHTA, CDR2 FQGTGA. The DNA for the CDR3 is TGTGCCAGCAGCTCTTCGCCCACAGATACGCAGTATTTT. Translated, it gives CASSSSPTDTQYF.

In this sample, this clonotype turned up many times. The chain uses TRBV30 and TRBJ1-2; no reliable D call. V was shortened by 2 bases and J by 0 bases, with 16 bases between the two germline ends. CDR3 length: 16 residues. The germline V gene has CDR1 GTSNPN and CDR2 SVGIG (reference sequence). The chain's CDR3 is CAWSHIPAGANYGYTF. Here the CDR3 DNA reads TGTGCCTGGAGTCACATTCCAGCCGGAGCTAACTATGGCTACACCTTC.

The V gene is TRBV11-3, the J gene TRBJ2-3; 7 bases line up with TRBD2. After removal of 2 bases from V and 6 bases from J, the junction contained 5 bases not matched to a gene. Germline assignment: CDR1 SGHNT and CDR2 YENEEA. The CDR3 runs to 14 residues. CDR3 bases: TGTGCCAGCAGCTTATTGCGCGGGAGTGATACGCAGTATTTT. Translated, it gives CASSLLRGSDTQYF.

The chain is built from TRBV3-1 and TRBJ1-6; 10 nucleotides line up with TRBD1. J lost 12 bases, V lost 2 bases, and 10 bases had no gene match. The CDR3 runs 16 residues. Germline values: CDR1 LGHDT, CDR2 YNNKEL (reference sequence). In nucleotides, the CDR3 is TGTGCCAGCAGCCAAAGTAGGGGGACAGGGGTCCAACCCCTCCACTTT. This encodes CASSQSRGTGVQPLHF.

The CDR3 DNA is TGTGCCAGCAGCTTAGTTCCTGGACTAGCGAGGAATGAGCAGTTCTTC. Translated, it gives CASSLVPGLARNEQFF. The chain couples TRBV7-6 to TRBJ2-1, with 9 positions matching TRBD2. Germline lookup yields CDR1 SGHVS and CDR2 FNYEAQ. V gave up 1 base and J gave up 7 bases; unmatched junction bases: 8. This CDR3 contains 16 residues.

This clonotype was seen many times. This rearrangement joins TRBV28 to TRBJ1-1; perhaps TRBD1 as D (6 bases). Trimming pared 5 bases from V and 1 base from J, leaving 8 bases between. The CDR3 spans 13 residues. Germline-derived CDR1 and CDR2 are MDHEN and SYDVKM. The CDR3 DNA follows: TGTGCCAGCAGTCCGACAGGGAACACTGAAGCTTTCTTT. Translation: CASSPTGNTEAFF.

In this sample, this clonotype turned up many times. This chain uses TRBV2 with TRBJ2-5, with 11 bases lining up with TRBD2. The ends lost 3 bases at V and 8 bases at J; junction bases unmatched: 17. CDR1 is SNHLY and CDR2 is FYNNEI in the germline V gene. The CDR3 is 18 residues long. In DNA form, the CDR3 reads TGTGCCAGCAGTGACCCCCCCGGGACTAGCGGTCGCTCGGCAACCCAGTACTTC. It translates to CASSDPPGTSGRSATQYF.

The rearrangement uses TRBV10-2 and TRBJ2-7; D is unclear. The CDR3 has 12 residues. CDR1 and CDR2 from the germline V gene are WSHSY and SAAADI. V lost 4 bases, J lost 3 bases, and 7 bases lay in between. The CDR3 sequence is CASSVTYYEQYF. The CDR3 DNA follows: TGCGCCAGCAGTGTGACTTACTACGAGCAGTACTTC.

This clonotype was picked up a small number of times. The chain joins TRBV9 to TRBJ2-1, with 7 bases lining up with TRBD2. Looked up from germline, CDR1 is SGDLS and CDR2 is YYNGEE. After removal of 4 bases from V and 5 bases from J, the junction contained 9 bases not matched to a gene. The CDR3 runs to 15 residues. The CDR3 nucleotides are TGTGCCAGCAGCACCATTAGCGGGTCAGACAATGAGCAGTTCTTC. This sequence encodes CASSTISGSDNEQFF. Full variable domain (missing parts from reference TRBV9 and TRBJ2-1): DSGVTQTPKHLITATGQRVTLRCSPRSGDLSVYWYQQSLDQGLQFLIQYYNGEERAKGNILERFSAQQFPDLHSELNLSSLELGDSALYFCASSTISGSDNEQFFGPGTRLTVL.

This chain links TRBV20-1 with TRBJ1-1; D is possibly TRBD1 (6 bases). There are 13 residues in the CDR3. CDR1 and CDR2 (germline): DFQATT, SNEGSKA (reference sequence). With 7 bases removed from V and 4 bases from J, the gap between germline ends came to 16 bases. The DNA of the CDR3 is TGCAGTGGTTGCAGGGGCCCAGGCACTGAAGCTTTCTTT. Translation: CSGCRGPGTEAFF.

This clonotype was seen many times. The CDR3 protein is CASSDPLTSGATDTQYF. The CDR3 bases are TGCGCCAGCAGTGACCCCCTGACCAGCGGAGCCACAGATACGCAGTATTTT. The chain uses TRBV10-1 and TRBJ2-3; D perhaps matches TRBD2 (5 bases). Germline V lookup: CDR1 WNHNN, CDR2 SYGVQD (reference sequence). The V end was cut by 3 bases, the J end by 2 bases, with 18 bases between. CDR3 length: 17 amino acids.

This chain joins TRBV6-1 and TRBJ2-1; TRBD2 agrees at 14 bases. This CDR3 is 20 amino acids long. Germline lookup yields CDR1 MNHNS and CDR2 SASEGT. V lost 5 bases to trimming and J lost 0 bases; unmatched junction nucleotides: 12. CDR3 DNA: TGTGCCAGCAGTCCCCGAGGACTAGCGGGGGGCTCGAGCTCCTACAATGAGCAGTTCTTC. It translates to CASSPRGLAGGSSSYNEQFF.

This clonotype was observed at least ten times. The chain couples TRBV7-6 to TRBJ2-7; a possible D gene is TRBD2 (5 bases). Trimming stripped 5 bases from V and 2 bases from J, with 13 bases between. From germline, CDR1 is SGHVS and CDR2 FNYEAQ. This CDR3 region has 14 residues. This CDR3 reads CASSPRTYTYEQYF. For the CDR3, the DNA is TGTGCCAGCAGCCCGAGGACTTATACCTACGAGCAGTACTTC.

The table lists this clonotype with many counts. This chain links TRBV28 with TRBJ1-2, with no clear D. With 3 bases removed from V and 7 bases from J, the gap between germline ends came to 9 bases. Per germline, CDR1 MDHEN and CDR2 SYDVKM. The CDR3 covers 12 residues. The CDR3 bases are TGTGCCAGCAGTTTGGGGATATTTGGCTACACCTTC. Amino acid sequence: CASSLGIFGYTF.

This clonotype came up many times. This chain uses TRBV20-1 with TRBJ2-1; tentative D call: TRBD2 (5 bases). V dropped 6 bases and J dropped 12 bases, with 12 bases sitting between them. In germline, CDR1 is DFQATT, CDR2 SNEGSKA (reference sequence). The CDR3 has 10 amino acids. DNA of the CDR3: TGCAGTGCCGCCGAACTAGTGCAGTTCTTC. Translated, it gives CSAAELVQFF.

This clonotype is categorized as medium-sized. V and J are TRBV3-1 and TRBJ1-1; D gene unclear. The CDR3 is made up of 13 amino acids. Germline-derived CDR1 and CDR2 are LGHDT and YNNKEL (reference sequence). The V and J ends lost 2 bases and 1 base respectively, with 5 bases between them. The CDR3 DNA reads TGTGCCAGCAGCCAACCGGGGAACACTGAAGCTTTCTTT. This translates into CASSQPGNTEAFF.

This clonotype has a count of ten or more. V is TRBV6-1 and J is TRBJ1-6; D not resolved. The germline V gene encodes CDR1 MNHNS and CDR2 SASEGT. The CDR3 consists of 15 residues. V was trimmed by 1 base and J by 6 bases, leaving 10 bases between them. The CDR3 DNA follows: TGTGCCAGCAGTGAAGTCCCAGCTATTAATTCACCCCTCCACTTT. This sequence encodes CASSEVPAINSPLHF.

The chain combines TRBV20-1 with TRBJ2-1; TRBD1 matches at 7 bases. J gave up 5 bases and V 1 base, and 2 bases lay outside the gene matches. CDR1 is DFQATT, CDR2 SNEGSKA, per germline (reference sequence). The CDR3 extends over 13 amino acids. The CDR3 here is CSARGTGDNEQFF. DNA for the CDR3: TGCAGTGCTAGAGGTACAGGGGACAATGAGCAGTTCTTC.

This clonotype was picked up many times. The rearrangement uses TRBV2 and TRBJ1-3; 7 nucleotides match TRBD1. V lost 5 bases, J lost 1 base, and 5 bases stayed unmatched. The CDR3 sequence is 15 residues long. Germline V CDR1 and CDR2: SNHLY, FYNNEI. The CDR3 region is CASSTTGQSGNTIYF. CDR3 bases: TGTGCCAGCAGTACTACGGGACAGTCTGGAAACACCATATATTTT.

This clonotype was counted only a few times. The genes are TRBV12-3 or TRBV12-4 and TRBJ1-5, with 8 bases lining up with TRBD1. This CDR3 region has 14 residues. V lost 6 bases and J lost 6; bases outside the gene matches: 7. The CDR3 is CASSITGGRQPQHF. The CDR3 DNA sequence: TGTGCCAGCAGCATTACAGGGGGTCGTCAGCCCCAGCATTTT.

This clonotype was detected ten times or more. The chain uses TRBV12-3 or TRBV12-4 and TRBJ1-2; 8 positions match TRBD1. CDR3 length equals 15 residues. With 6 bases clipped from V and 8 bases from J, the junction kept 14 bases outside the gene matches. The DNA of the CDR3 is TGTGCCAGCAGATATAGTGGGACAGGTGGAGGGGGCTACACCTTC. Translating gives CASRYSGTGGGGYTF.

The sample holds many counts of this clonotype. The chain uses TRBV6-1 and TRBJ2-3; D remains ambiguous. The length of the CDR3 is 12 residues. Germline V gene sequence: CDR1 MNHNS, CDR2 SASEGT. The ends were cut back, 8 bases at V and 3 bases at J, with 9 bases in the middle. The CDR3: CASQVMTDTQYF. The CDR3 DNA reads as TGTGCCAGCCAGGTCATGACAGATACGCAGTATTTT.

V gene TRBV19 combines with J gene TRBJ1-4, with unresolved D. The V and J ends lost 5 bases and 7 bases respectively, with 14 bases between them. The CDR3 extends over 14 amino acids. Germline values: CDR1 LNHDA, CDR2 SQIVND (reference sequence). The CDR3 sequence: CASSRAWNSEKLFF. As DNA, the CDR3 is TGTGCCAGTAGTCGGGCGTGGAACAGTGAAAAACTGTTTTTT.

This clonotype was counted many times. This sequence joins TRBV7-6 and TRBJ2-1, with 11 nucleotides matching TRBD2. CDR3 length equals 17 residues. CDR1 SGHVS and CDR2 FNYEAQ come from the germline V gene. With V trimmed by 5 bases and J by 0 bases, 6 bases remained unmatched. The CDR3 loop is CASSQPLAGGSYNEQFF. The CDR3 DNA reads as TGTGCCAGCAGCCAGCCGCTAGCGGGAGGCTCCTACAATGAGCAGTTCTTC.

This clonotype was seen at least ten times. This chain joins TRBV7-2 and TRBJ1-2; 9 nucleotides agree with TRBD1. J lost 5 bases, V lost 5 bases, and 3 bases had no gene match. The CDR3 spans 13 residues. The germline V gene encodes CDR1 SGHTA and CDR2 FQGNSA. In nucleotides, the CDR3 is TGTGCCAGCAGCGTGGACAGGGGATATGGCTACACCTTC. Translation gives CASSVDRGYGYTF.

With respect to this clonotype: With a much larger clone just one base away, this may be a read error. CDR3 in DNA: TGCGCCAGCAGCTTAAATCGCAATGAGCAGTACTTC. Its protein is CASSLNRNEQYF. The chain uses TRBV5-1 and TRBJ2-1; D ambiguous. The J call is doubtful: the DNA matches TRBJ2-7 better. Germline CDR1 reads SGHRS; CDR2 reads YFSETQ. CDR3 length: 12 residues.